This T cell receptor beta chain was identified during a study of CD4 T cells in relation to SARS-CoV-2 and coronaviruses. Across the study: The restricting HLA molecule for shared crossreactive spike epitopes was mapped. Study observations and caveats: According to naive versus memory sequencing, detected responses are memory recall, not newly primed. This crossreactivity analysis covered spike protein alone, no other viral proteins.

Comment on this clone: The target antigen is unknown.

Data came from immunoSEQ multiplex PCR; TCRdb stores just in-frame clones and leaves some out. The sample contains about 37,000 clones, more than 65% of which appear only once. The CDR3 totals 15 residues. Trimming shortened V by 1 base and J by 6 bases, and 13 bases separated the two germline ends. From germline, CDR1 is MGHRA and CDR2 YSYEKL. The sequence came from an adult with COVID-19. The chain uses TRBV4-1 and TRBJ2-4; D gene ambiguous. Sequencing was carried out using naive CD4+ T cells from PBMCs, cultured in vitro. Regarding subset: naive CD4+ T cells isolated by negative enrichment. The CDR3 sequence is CASSQGPTPGNIQYF. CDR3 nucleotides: TGCGCCAGCAGCCAAGGGCCTACCCCCGGAAACATTCAGTACTTC.